The text below deals with one TCR beta chain. This record comes from a study of blood T cell repertoires in COVID-19. The wider study: COVID-19 samples, acute and convalescent, were from the United States, Italy and Spain.

Trimming took 0 bases from V and 1 from J; bases not matched to a gene: 3. In germline, CDR1 is SGDLS, CDR2 YYNGEE. The CDR3 sequence is 16 residues long. Sequencing used immunoSEQ multiplex PCR; TCRdb keeps in-frame clones, though not all of them. The sample has about 200,000 clones; around nine tenths are singletons. This clonotype was obtained from a man between 60 and 75 years old who had recovered from COVID-19. The sequenced material came from peripheral blood. This chain links TRBV9 with TRBJ2-3; 9 bases agree with TRBD2. CDR3 sequence reads: CASSVASGDRTDTQYF. The CDR3, as DNA: TGTGCCAGCAGCGTAGCTAGCGGGGATCGCACAGATACGCAGTATTTT.